Below are 25 T cell receptor beta chains sequenced from a single sample in a study of shared clonotypes between healthy human individuals. TCRdb's copy holds only in-frame clones and misses some; the assay was immunoSEQ multiplex PCR. Among 2 million to 2.5 million clones listed, just over 90% were seen once. The specimen sequenced was naive CD4+ T cells from PBMCs. Subset noted: CD45RA+ positively selected. The receptors originated from a man younger than 35 in good health. Some clones in this sample may be carry-over from other donors' samples.

The table lists this clone with a count of one. V and J are TRBV29-1 and TRBJ2-4; 7 nucleotides match TRBD1. Germline CDR1 reads SQVTM; CDR2 reads ANQGSEA. CDR3 size: 16 residues. V shed 4 bases, J shed 0 bases, and the junction held 9 bases outside the gene matches. DNA for the CDR3: TGCAGCGTTGTGCCCCCCGGACAGGTAGCCAAAAACATTCAGTACTTC. This gives the protein CSVVPPGQVAKNIQYF.

This chain links TRBV2 with TRBJ1-4, with unresolved D. Germline values: CDR1 SNHLY, CDR2 FYNNEI. CDR3 length: 15 residues. Trimming took off 4 bases at V and 0 bases at J, with 9 bases between the two ends. The DNA of the CDR3 is TGTGCCAGCAGTGTGTTCGGGGCAACTAATGAAAAACTGTTTTTT. Residues: CASSVFGATNEKLFF.

The CDR3 DNA reads TGTGCCAGCATGAAGGGGACAACCTACGAGCAGTACTTC. Protein: CASMKGTTYEQYF. The V and J genes are TRBV25-1 and TRBJ2-7; maybe TRBD1 (6 bases). The CDR3 spans 13 residues. The ends were cut back, 7 bases at V and 2 bases at J, with 12 bases in the middle. Germline CDR1 reads MGHDK; CDR2 reads SYGVNS.

The chain uses TRBV27 and TRBJ2-3; TRBD2 might be the D (5 bases). Per germline, CDR1 MNHEY and CDR2 SMNVEV (reference sequence). V was pared by 6 bases and J by 0 bases, with 16 bases between. The CDR3 length is 16 residues. CDR3 bases: TGTGCCAGCAGCTCAAAGACGGGGTTGAGCACAGATACGCAGTATTTT. It translates to CASSSKTGLSTDTQYF.

The chain employs TRBV28 and TRBJ2-7; the D is unclear. Deletions cut 8 bases from V and 7 bases from J, with 12 bases between. The CDR3 totals 11 residues. CDR1 and CDR2 from the germline V gene are MDHEN and SYDVKM. DNA for the CDR3: TGTGCCAGCTCTAGAAAAATTGAGCAGTACTTC. This gives the protein CASSRKIEQYF.

The rearrangement joins TRBV2 to TRBJ2-2; D possibly uses TRBD1 or TRBD2 (5 bases each). The V end was cut by 8 bases, the J end by 1 base, with 11 bases between. Looked up from germline, CDR1 is SNHLY and CDR2 is FYNNEI. This CDR3 spans 14 amino acids. The CDR3 loop is CASLRDGNTGELFF. The CDR3 coding sequence is TGTGCCAGCCTCCGGGACGGGAACACCGGGGAGCTGTTTTTT.

This chain uses TRBV5-1 with TRBJ1-2; D is unclear. Germline lookup yields CDR1 SGHRS and CDR2 YFSETQ. The CDR3 runs 15 residues. Trimming pared 2 bases from V and 0 bases from J, leaving 11 bases between. CDR3 protein: CASSLLYGPNYGYTF. CDR3 bases: TGCGCCAGCAGCTTATTGTACGGCCCTAACTATGGCTACACCTTC. Together with reference TRBV5-1 and TRBJ1-2, the CDR3 gives the full variable domain: KAGVTQTPRYLIKTRGQQVTLSCSPISGHRSVSWYQQTPGQGLQFLFEYFSETQRNKGNFPGRFSGRQFSNSRSEMNVSTLELGDSALYLCASSLLYGPNYGYTFGSGTRLTVV.

CDR3 amino acids: CASGLTGPINTGELFF. The CDR3 region has the DNA TGTGCTAGTGGTTTGACGGGACCGATTAACACCGGGGAGCTGTTTTTT. The V call is TRBV12-5, the J call TRBJ2-2; perhaps D is TRBD1 or TRBD2 (5 bases each). The CDR3 contains 16 residues. Trimming removed 2 bases at V and 2 bases at J, with 12 bases between. Per the germline V gene, CDR1 is LGHNT and CDR2 is FRNRAP.

The chain carries TRBV9 and TRBJ2-1; D possibly corresponds to TRBD2 (7 bases). V was pared by 0 bases and J by 2 bases, with 18 bases between. Germline lookup yields CDR1 SGDLS and CDR2 YYNGEE. The CDR3 spans 18 residues. CDR3 amino acids: CASSVAGGAPGTYNEQFF. DNA of the CDR3: TGTGCCAGCAGCGTAGCTGGGGGGGCCCCCGGGACCTACAATGAGCAGTTCTTC. Complete variable domain (other parts from reference TRBV9 and TRBJ2-1): DSGVTQTPKHLITATGQRVTLRCSPRSGDLSVYWYQQSLDQGLQFLIQYYNGEERAKGNILERFSAQQFPDLHSELNLSSLELGDSALYFCASSVAGGAPGTYNEQFFGPGTRLTVL.

This clone was picked up one time. The sample carries other DNA sequences with the same CDR3. The gene calls are TRBV5-1 and TRBJ2-3, with unresolved D. CDR1 SGHRS and CDR2 YFSETQ come from the germline V gene. The CDR3 extends over 12 amino acids. Trimming stripped 4 bases from V and 2 bases from J, with 5 bases between. CDR3 nucleotides: TGCGCCAGCAGCCCCGACACAGATACGCAGTATTTT. Translating it yields CASSPDTDTQYF.

The rearrangement uses TRBV5-4 and TRBJ2-3; TRBD2 matches 7 bases. This CDR3 is 16 amino acids long. Germline V gene data show CDR1 as SGHNT and CDR2 as YYREEE (reference sequence). J gave up 4 bases and V 5 bases, and 13 bases lay outside the gene matches. The CDR3 bases are TGTGCCAGCAGATCCGAGGGGCGGGAGAGTTCAGATACGCAGTATTTT. Protein sequence: CASRSEGRESSDTQYF.

This clone was counted between two and nine times. A much larger clone lies a single base off, so this may be a read error. Other DNA sequences within the sample encode an identical CDR3. The chain couples TRBV7-9 to TRBJ2-5, with D unclear. The CDR3 covers 11 residues. The germline gives CDR1 SEHNR, CDR2 FQNEAQ (reference sequence). V lost 6 bases to trimming and J lost 1 base, with 3 bases between them. CDR3 sequence reads: CASSSQETQYF. The CDR3 DNA follows: TGTGCCAGCAGTTCCCAAGAGACCCAGTACTTC.

Remarks on this clone: Different DNA sequences within this sample yield the same CDR3. CDR3 sequence: CASSLGRGGTEAFF. The CDR3 DNA sequence: TGTGCCAGCAGTCTTGGCAGGGGAGGAACTGAAGCTTTCTTT. This sequence joins TRBV28 and TRBJ1-1; tentatively, D is TRBD1 (6 bases). CDR3 length: 14 residues. V gave up 5 bases and J gave up 5 bases, with 15 bases separating them. From germline, CDR1 is MDHEN and CDR2 SYDVKM.

This chain connects TRBV7-2 to TRBJ2-5; D perhaps matches TRBD2 (6 bases). The CDR3 length is 15 residues. The V end was cut by 1 base, the J end by 7 bases, with 16 bases between. Per the germline V gene, CDR1 is SGHTA and CDR2 is FQGNSA. The CDR3 region is CASSLVGRESWTQYF. As DNA, the CDR3 is TGTGCCAGCAGCTTAGTCGGTCGGGAGAGTTGGACCCAGTACTTC.

The chain couples TRBV18 to TRBJ1-5; 7 bases map to TRBD1. The CDR3 is made up of 16 amino acids. Germline-derived CDR1 and CDR2 are KGHSH and LQKENI. The V gene end was trimmed by 5 bases and the J gene end by 5 bases; junction bases not matched to a gene: 12. Here the CDR3 reads CASSSTATGQYQPQHF. The CDR3 DNA sequence: TGTGCCAGCTCATCAACCGCGACGGGACAGTATCAGCCCCAGCATTTT.

V gene TRBV6-6 combines with J gene TRBJ2-1; D ambiguous. V lost 2 bases, J lost 0 bases, and 8 bases lay in between. From germline, CDR1 is MNHNY and CDR2 SVGAGI (reference sequence). The CDR3 is 15 amino acids. CDR3 nucleotide sequence: TGTGCCAGCAGTTACACAGATAGCTCCTACAATGAGCAGTTCTTC. It codes for CASSYTDSSYNEQFF.

This sequence joins TRBV29-1 and TRBJ2-3; D perhaps matches TRBD1 (6 bases). Germline values: CDR1 SQVTM, CDR2 ANQGSEA. V lost 4 bases, J lost 7 bases, and 15 bases lay in between. This CDR3 comprises 13 residues. The CDR3 is CSVALRQAHTQYF. The CDR3 DNA reads as TGCAGCGTTGCCCTTCGACAGGCCCATACGCAGTATTTT.

This chain connects TRBV28 to TRBJ1-2; no clear D. Per the germline V gene, CDR1 is MDHEN and CDR2 is SYDVKM. This CDR3 contains 16 residues. Trimming cost V 1 base and J 8 bases, with 20 bases left between them. The CDR3 DNA sequence: TGTGCCAGCAGTTTATCGAGTTCACAGTCGTCTAGGGGCTACACCTTC. This codes for CASSLSSSQSSRGYTF.

The rearrangement joins TRBV2 to TRBJ2-7; the D is unclear. Trimming shortened V by 5 bases and J by 7 bases, and 21 bases separated the two germline ends. Per germline, CDR1 SNHLY and CDR2 FYNNEI. The CDR3 consists of 15 residues. CDR3 region: CASSSRTATGEEQYF. CDR3 DNA sequence: TGTGCCAGCAGTTCCAGGACGGCGACCGGAGAGGAGCAGTACTTC.

The V gene is TRBV28, the J gene TRBJ1-4, with D possibly TRBD1 on 6 matching bases. V lost 6 bases to trimming and J lost 9 bases, with 17 bases between them. There are 14 residues in the CDR3. Germline CDR1 is MDHEN and CDR2 is SYDVKM. The CDR3 DNA reads as TGTGCCAGCAGCCTGACAGGAGATGAGAAAAAACTGTTTTTT. Translated: CASSLTGDEKKLFF.

Here the CDR3 reads CASSPWTNQPQHF. Written as DNA, the CDR3 is TGTGCCAGCAGCCCGTGGACCAATCAGCCCCAGCATTTT. V usage is TRBV7-2 and J usage is TRBJ1-5; D gene uncertain. The CDR3 consists of 13 residues. Germline CDR1 and CDR2: SGHTA and FQGNSA. V was shortened by 5 bases and J by 3 bases, with 8 bases between the two germline ends.

In DNA, the CDR3 is TGTGCCAGCAGCTTGCTGAGGCGGGAGGTGTACAATGAGCAGTTCTTC. Its protein is CASSLLRREVYNEQFF. This chain uses TRBV5-6 with TRBJ2-1, with 8 bases that match TRBD2. J lost 4 bases, V lost 1 base, and 7 bases had no gene match. Germline V gives CDR1 SGHDT, CDR2 YYEEEE. The CDR3 covers 16 residues.

This chain uses TRBV6-1 with TRBJ1-1; D is ambiguous. CDR1 and CDR2 from the germline V gene are MNHNS and SASEGT. The V gene lost 6 bases and the J gene lost 4 bases, with 12 bases spanning the gap. CDR3 length equals 13 residues. CDR3 nucleotide sequence: TGTGCCAGCAGGCACCCGGGAGGCACTGAAGCTTTCTTT. Its translation: CASRHPGGTEAFF.

The gene calls are TRBV5-1 and TRBJ2-5; 7 bases fit TRBD1. J gave up 2 bases and V 0 bases, and 16 bases lay outside the gene matches. Germline CDR1 and CDR2: SGHRS and YFSETQ. This CDR3 is built from 19 residues. Here the CDR3 reads CASSLVRFSVGQTQETQYF. In DNA, the CDR3 is TGCGCCAGCAGCTTGGTCAGGTTTTCGGTGGGACAGACACAAGAGACCCAGTACTTC.

This clone occurred once. This sequence joins TRBV4-1 and TRBJ2-3; 7 positions match TRBD1. CDR1 and CDR2 (germline): MGHRA, YSYEKL. Losses at the gene ends were 3 bases for V and 2 bases for J; bases not matched to a gene: 5. This CDR3 region has 15 residues. CDR3 in DNA: TGCGCCAGCAGCCATAGGGGACAGCCCACAGATACGCAGTATTTT. Protein sequence: CASSHRGQPTDTQYF.